These 27 T cell receptor beta chains were sequenced from one sample in a study of T cell changes during pregnancy in multiple sclerosis (dated by TCRdb to between 2019 and 2020). Library method: the immunoSEQ multiplex PCR assay. What TCRdb holds here is the immuneACCESS table cut down to in-frame rearrangements. Part of the clones is not present; checked against another copy, under half of the missing clones reflect an unresolved V gene, and the others are unexplained. This sample has approximately 80,000 clones in its table, and 94% of those were observed once. 2.5% of the sample belongs to the ten largest clones. The source material was peripheral blood, sampled in the third trimester of pregnancy. The receptor source for this set is a female donor with multiple sclerosis, enrolled in a pregnancy study.

The CDR3 loop reads CASSVATGYSYNEQFF. CDR3 nucleotides: TGTGCCAGCAGCGTTGCCACGGGGTACTCCTACAATGAGCAGTTCTTC. This chain uses TRBV9 with TRBJ2-1, with D tentatively TRBD2 (5 bases). With 2 bases removed from V and 0 bases from J, the gap between germline ends came to 12 bases. CDR1 and CDR2 from the germline V gene are SGDLS and YYNGEE. The CDR3 is 16 residues long. The full variable domain, with the rest looked up from reference TRBV9 and TRBJ2-1, is DSGVTQTPKHLITATGQRVTLRCSPRSGDLSVYWYQQSLDQGLQFLIQYYNGEERAKGNILERFSAQQFPDLHSELNLSSLELGDSALYFCASSVATGYSYNEQFFGPGTRLTVL.

In the case of this clone: The junction and the germline gene differ at one end; a read error may be behind it. The chain has TRBV2 and TRBJ1-2, with a tentative D call TRBD1 (5 bases). This CDR3 has 11 amino acids. CDR1 is SNHLY and CDR2 is FYNNEI in the germline V gene. Written as DNA, the CDR3 is TGTGCCAGCAGGGAAGAGGGGGGCTACACCTTC. This translates into CASREEGGYTF.

V usage is TRBV5-1 and J usage is TRBJ2-2; the D gene is possibly TRBD1 (5 bases). Germline V gene lookup returns CDR1 SGHRS and CDR2 YFSETQ. Trimming took off 9 bases at V and 6 bases at J, with 12 bases between the two ends. The CDR3 sequence is 12 residues long. CDR3 residues: CATLGASGELFF. The CDR3 nucleotides are TGCGCCACCCTAGGGGCCTCCGGGGAGCTGTTTTTT.

This chain uses TRBV11-2 with TRBJ1-3; tentatively, D is TRBD1 (5 bases). CDR1 is SGHAT and CDR2 is FQNNGV in the germline V gene. Trimming stripped 6 bases from V and 0 bases from J, with 12 bases between. The CDR3 runs 15 residues. This CDR3 reads CASRPGLGSGNTIYF. For the CDR3, the DNA is TGTGCCAGCAGACCGGGACTGGGCTCTGGAAACACCATATATTTT. The full variable domain, with the rest looked up from reference TRBV11-2 and TRBJ1-3, is EAGVAQSPRYKIIEKRQSVAFWCNPISGHATLYWYQQILGQGPKLLIQFQNNGVVDDSQLPKDRFSAERLKGVDSTLKIQPAKLEDSAVYLCASRPGLGSGNTIYFGEGSWLTVV.

This chain links TRBV5-1 with TRBJ2-7, with 9 bases lining up with TRBD2. Germline loops: CDR1 SGHRS, CDR2 YFSETQ. V was clipped by 6 bases and J by 7 bases; unmatched bases: 11. This CDR3 is built from 14 residues. This CDR3 is CASKKGGGAGEQYF. The CDR3, as DNA: TGCGCCAGCAAGAAGGGCGGGGGGGCGGGAGAGCAGTACTTC.

V is TRBV4-1 and J is TRBJ1-2, with a possible D match to TRBD1 (6 bases). The CDR3 is 18 residues long. Germline V gene sequence: CDR1 MGHRA, CDR2 YSYEKL. The V end lost 1 base, the J end lost 3 bases, and 21 bases lay between the germline ends. The CDR3, as DNA: TGCGCCAGCAGCCAAGTCCCCAAAGGGACAAGAAAGGACTATGGCTACACCTTC. Translating it yields CASSQVPKGTRKDYGYTF.

The chain couples TRBV7-9 to TRBJ2-1; weak D call: TRBD1 (6 bases). The ends were cut back, 4 bases at V and 2 bases at J, with 12 bases in the middle. The V gene's germline CDR1 is SEHNR and CDR2 FQNEAQ (reference sequence). The CDR3 is 15 residues long. DNA of the CDR3: TGTGCCAGCAGCTCTCCGGGACAAGCCTACAATGAGCAGTTCTTC. It specifies CASSSPGQAYNEQFF. The full variable domain, with the rest looked up from reference TRBV7-9 and TRBJ2-1, is DTGVSQNPRHKITKRGQNVTFRCDPISEHNRLYWYRQTLGQGPEFLTYFQNEAQLEKSRLLSDRFSAERPKGSFSTLEIQRTEQGDSAMYLCASSSPGQAYNEQFFGPGTRLTVL.

The chain carries TRBV10-2 and TRBJ1-5; D is unclear. The CDR3 runs 13 residues. Germline CDR1 and CDR2: WSHSY and SAAADI. Trimming took off 9 bases at V and 6 bases at J, with 15 bases between the two ends. The CDR3 protein is CARGILSVQPQHF. For the CDR3, the DNA is TGCGCCAGGGGCATTTTGAGTGTTCAGCCCCAGCATTTT.

V usage is TRBV11-2 and J usage is TRBJ2-7; D is uncertain. The germline V and J ends were trimmed by 0 bases and 0 bases, with 6 bases remaining between them. This CDR3 region has 14 residues. Germline CDR1 is SGHAT and CDR2 is FQNNGV. The CDR3 bases are TGTGCCAGCAGCTTAGACTTCCTCTCCTACGAGCAGTACTTC. Translation: CASSLDFLSYEQYF.

V is TRBV10-3 and J is TRBJ1-2, with D unclear. The germline V gene has CDR1 ENHRY and CDR2 SYGVKD. The CDR3 sequence is 14 residues long. Between the trimmed V and J ends, which lost 5 bases and 6 bases, there was a span of 16 bases. CDR3 DNA: TGTGCCATCAGTTTCGGTGCGGAGCCGCATGGCTACACCTTC. Protein product: CAISFGAEPHGYTF.

This clone was detected only once. The chain carries TRBV2 and TRBJ2-5; D is possibly TRBD2 (5 bases). Trimming cost V 4 bases and J 4 bases, with 10 bases left between them. Germline lookup yields CDR1 SNHLY and CDR2 FYNNEI. The CDR3 is 13 residues long. The CDR3 sequence: CASSALAGETQYF. The CDR3 DNA reads as TGTGCCAGCAGTGCCCTAGCCGGAGAGACCCAGTACTTC.

This chain connects TRBV5-1 to TRBJ2-2, with D maybe TRBD1 (6 bases). This CDR3 comprises 14 residues. Trimming removed 3 bases at V and 6 bases at J, with 12 bases between. Germline loops: CDR1 SGHRS, CDR2 YFSETQ. The CDR3 spells CASSSSGGSGELFF. CDR3 bases: TGCGCCAGCAGCTCGTCTGGGGGCTCCGGGGAGCTGTTTTTT.

J is TRBJ2-3 and V is TRBV2, with TRBD2 identical over 15 bases. The CDR3 has 18 residues. Germline V gene sequence: CDR1 SNHLY, CDR2 FYNNEI. The J segment lost 1 base and the V segment lost 8 bases, leaving 10 bases of the junction unmatched. This CDR3 reads CASRPRGLAGGRTDTQYF. The CDR3 DNA follows: TGTGCCAGCCGCCCACGGGGACTAGCGGGGGGACGCACAGATACGCAGTATTTT.

The chain couples TRBV5-1 to TRBJ1-1; no clear D gene. The CDR3 has 11 residues. Germline values: CDR1 SGHRS, CDR2 YFSETQ. V was cut by 3 bases and J by 5 bases, with 5 bases left in between. The CDR3 region has the DNA TGCGCCAGCAGCTCAGCGACTGAAGCTTTCTTT. Translation gives CASSSATEAFF. Drawing the rest from reference TRBV5-1 and TRBJ1-1, the complete variable domain is KAGVTQTPRYLIKTRGQQVTLSCSPISGHRSVSWYQQTPGQGLQFLFEYFSETQRNKGNFPGRFSGRQFSNSRSEMNVSTLELGDSALYLCASSSATEAFFGQGTRLTVV.

The J gene is TRBJ2-7, the V gene TRBV30; the D is unclear. The germline gives CDR1 GTSNPN, CDR2 SVGIG (reference sequence). This CDR3 is 14 amino acids long. Trimming shortened V by 0 bases and J by 7 bases, and 16 bases separated the two germline ends. The chain's CDR3 is CAWSVPGLESEQYF. In DNA form, the CDR3 reads TGTGCCTGGAGTGTACCCGGTCTCGAGTCGGAGCAGTACTTC.

The J gene is TRBJ2-5, the V gene TRBV30; the D gene is possibly TRBD1 (6 bases). This CDR3 spans 15 amino acids. The V gene lost 4 bases and the J gene lost 4 bases, with 19 bases spanning the gap. Per the germline V gene, CDR1 is GTSNPN and CDR2 is SVGIG (reference sequence). Here the CDR3 DNA reads TGTGCCTGGACCACGACGATAACAGGGTTAGAGACCCAGTACTTC. Translation gives CAWTTTITGLETQYF.

The J gene is TRBJ2-1, the V gene TRBV6-6, with D maybe TRBD2 (6 bases). Germline CDR1 reads MNHNY; CDR2 reads SVGAGI (reference sequence). This CDR3 contains 16 residues. Trimming pared 0 bases from V and 5 bases from J, leaving 14 bases between. In DNA, the CDR3 is TGTGCCAGCAGTTACTCGCCTTTGATAGCGGACAATGAGCAGTTCTTC. Its protein is CASSYSPLIADNEQFF.

The chain couples TRBV15 to TRBJ1-1, with D possibly being TRBD1 (5 bases). The germline V gene encodes CDR1 LNHNV and CDR2 YYDKDF (reference sequence). V was clipped by 5 bases and J by 0 bases, with 7 bases between them. There are 13 residues in the CDR3. The CDR3 loop reads CATSRTLNTEAFF. DNA of the CDR3: TGTGCCACCAGCCGGACACTGAACACTGAAGCTTTCTTT.

V is TRBV19 and J is TRBJ1-6; D uncertain. In germline, CDR1 is LNHDA, CDR2 SQIVND (reference sequence). V was clipped by 5 bases and J by 7 bases, with 12 bases between them. The CDR3 spans 14 residues. The CDR3 DNA follows: TGTGCCAGTAGTCTCTTTGGGGAGAATTCACCCCTCCACTTT. It encodes CASSLFGENSPLHF.

The rearrangement joins TRBV6-1 to TRBJ2-7, with unresolved D. The germline V gene encodes CDR1 MNHNS and CDR2 SASEGT. Deletions cut 6 bases from V and 3 bases from J, with 9 bases between. The CDR3 extends over 12 amino acids. CDR3 sequence reads: CASSESYYEQYF. The CDR3 bases are TGTGCCAGCAGCGAATCTTACTACGAGCAGTACTTC.

The chain recombines TRBV7-8 with TRBJ2-2, with TRBD1 matching 7 bases. This CDR3 comprises 14 residues. Trimming at V came to 6 bases and at J to 3 bases, leaving 4 bases not matched to a gene. CDR1 SGHVS and CDR2 FQNEAQ come from the germline V gene. In DNA form, the CDR3 reads TGTGCCAGCAGGACAGGGAGTTACACCGGGGAGCTGTTTTTT. It specifies CASRTGSYTGELFF.

The V and J genes are TRBV6-5 and TRBJ2-3; D gene uncertain. CDR3 length: 13 residues. V was pared by 8 bases and J by 4 bases, with 13 bases between. CDR1 is MNHEY, CDR2 SVGAGI, per germline. As DNA, the CDR3 is TGTGCCAGCGTTAGCTTTGAGTCAGATACGCAGTATTTT. This codes for CASVSFESDTQYF.

The genes are TRBV10-1 and TRBJ1-5; the D is unclear. The germline V and J ends were trimmed by 2 bases and 5 bases, with 7 bases remaining between them. Germline V gene sequence: CDR1 WNHNN, CDR2 SYGVQD (reference sequence). The CDR3 is 13 amino acids. This CDR3 reads CASSEGSDQPQHF. In DNA, the CDR3 is TGCGCCAGCAGTGAGGGGAGCGATCAGCCCCAGCATTTT.

This clone was detected only once. The gene calls are TRBV6-5 and TRBJ1-2; D remains ambiguous. The CDR3 runs to 13 residues. Per the germline V gene, CDR1 is MNHEY and CDR2 is SVGAGI. V was cut by 0 bases and J by 10 bases, with 12 bases left in between. CDR3 region: CASSYSMGQPYTF. In DNA, the CDR3 is TGTGCCAGCAGTTACTCGATGGGCCAACCCTACACCTTC.

This chain connects TRBV5-6 to TRBJ2-7; D is uncertain. Germline CDR1 reads SGHDT; CDR2 reads YYEEEE. The V gene lost 2 bases and the J gene lost 2 bases, with 11 bases spanning the gap. This CDR3 is 14 amino acids long. The CDR3 bases are TGTGCCAGCAGCTTTCTTCAGGCCACCTACGAGCAGTACTTC. It codes for CASSFLQATYEQYF.

The gene calls are TRBV19 and TRBJ2-1; D ambiguous. This CDR3 is 10 amino acids long. The germline V gene has CDR1 LNHDA and CDR2 SQIVND (reference sequence). Trimming took off 9 bases at V and 7 bases at J, with 7 bases between the two ends. CDR3 DNA: TGTGCCAGCGGGTCTAATGAGCAGTTCTTC. It codes for CASGSNEQFF.

V usage is TRBV23-1 and J usage is TRBJ2-7, with a possible D match to TRBD2 (5 bases). TRBV23-1 is identified as an open reading frame with a role that is uncertain. V lost 4 bases and J 5 bases, leaving 15 bases between the germline ends. This CDR3 spans 14 amino acids. CDR3 bases: TGCGCCAGCAGTCTCCGGGGTCAGGTGAACGAGCAGTACTTC. Protein sequence: CASSLRGQVNEQYF.